The T cell receptor (beta chain) described here comes from a study of blood T cell dynamics during melanoma immunotherapy. Study-wide background: Patients with metastatic melanoma got pembrolizumab or nivolumab-ipilimumab as first-line care. Findings and limits, study-wide: The study could not tell melanoma-specific clones from general immune activation.

The CDR3 runs 14 residues. V shed 1 base and J shed 2 bases, with 6 bases lying between them. Germline-derived CDR1 and CDR2 are LNHNV and YYDKDF (reference sequence). Turning to this clone: Its antigen is unknown.

Time point: week 3, after first cycle of checkpoint inhibitor. Prior systemic cancer therapy, immunosuppressant use and other active malignancies excluded patients. The table came from immunoSEQ multiplex PCR; TCRdb's copy has only in-frame clones and leaves some out. This sample carries over 12,000 clones, roughly nine tenths of them seen once, and the ten largest clones take approximately 8.1%. The sample here was blood, taken from a patient treated with checkpoint blockade. J is TRBJ1-5 and V is TRBV15; D gene ambiguous. The origin of this receptor is a human donor with melanoma. The CDR3 loop reads CATSRGGGNQPQHF. CDR3 bases: TGTGCCACCAGCAGAGGCGGTGGCAATCAGCCCCAGCATTTT.